Following are 31 T cell receptor beta chains from one sample sequenced in a study of CD8 T cells in ankylosing spondylitis. The study, taken as a whole, reports: What seemed typical of ankylosing spondylitis blood was a TCR beta motif built from about 8 highly homologous variants.

In TCRdb, the 5' RACE reads were re-called with MiXCR into one record per CDR3 protein. Here the sample spans about 220,000 distinct CDR3 sequences, around 7.9% being singletons. These receptors are not linked to any known antigen. Sequenced: blood, either unsorted or a sorted T cell fraction (not recorded which). The source is a male donor with ankylosing spondylitis.

The rearrangement links TRBV27 to TRBJ2-3; D ambiguous. V was trimmed by 8 bases and J by 4 bases, leaving 19 bases between them. The CDR3 is made up of 15 amino acids. CDR1 MNHEY and CDR2 SMNVEV come from the germline V gene (reference sequence). In nucleotides, the CDR3 is TGTGCCAGCTCTTTGGCCGTCGGTACGCCAGATACGCAGTATTTT. It is translated as CASSLAVGTPDTQYF.

This clonotype came up a few times. This chain links TRBV12-3 or TRBV12-4 with TRBJ2-2; D not resolved. CDR3 size: 13 residues. V was pared by 5 bases and J by 5 bases, with 9 bases between. CDR3: CASSPAITGELFF. The CDR3 coding sequence is TGTGCCAGCAGTCCTGCCATAACCGGGGAGCTGTTTTTT.

This clonotype was seen only a few times. The J gene is TRBJ1-1, the V gene TRBV16, with D possibly being TRBD1 (5 bases). Per germline, CDR1 KGHSY and CDR2 FQNENV. Deletions cut 6 bases from V and 5 bases from J, with 19 bases between. This CDR3 region has 15 residues. CDR3 in amino acids: CASSPILGARTEAFF. The CDR3 DNA is TGTGCCAGCAGTCCTATACTAGGGGCGCGGACTGAAGCTTTCTTT.

This clonotype was seen ten or more times. The J gene is TRBJ2-7, the V gene TRBV7-6, with D perhaps TRBD2 (6 bases). The CDR3 extends over 15 amino acids. Per germline, CDR1 SGHVS and CDR2 FNYEAQ. V gave up 5 bases and J gave up 4 bases, with 18 bases separating them. Here the CDR3 reads CASSPGTRLAYEQYF. The DNA for the CDR3 is TGTGCCAGCAGCCCTGGGACTCGCCTAGCGTACGAGCAGTACTTC.

This clonotype was seen at least ten times. The V gene is TRBV7-9, the J gene TRBJ1-4; D not certain. Germline V gene data show CDR1 as SEHNR and CDR2 as FQNEAQ (reference sequence). The CDR3 runs to 12 residues. Between the trimmed V and J ends, which lost 3 bases and 11 bases, there was a span of 10 bases. As DNA, the CDR3 is TGTGCCAGCAGCTTGGAGTCTGTGAAACTGTTTTTT. Translating it yields CASSLESVKLFF. Filled out from reference TRBV7-9 and TRBJ1-4, the complete variable domain reads DTGVSQNPRHKITKRGQNVTFRCDPISEHNRLYWYRQTLGQGPEFLTYFQNEAQLEKSRLLSDRFSAERPKGSFSTLEIQRTEQGDSAMYLCASSLESVKLFFGSGTQLSVL.

This clonotype was seen repeatedly, ten times or more. The V call is TRBV6-5, the J call TRBJ1-6; tentatively, D is TRBD1 (6 bases). V was shortened by 2 bases and J by 6 bases, with 11 bases between the two germline ends. This CDR3 contains 15 residues. Germline CDR1 reads MNHEY; CDR2 reads SVGAGI. The CDR3 protein is CASSYRGQFNSPLHF. CDR3 bases: TGTGCCAGCAGTTACCGGGGGCAGTTTAATTCACCCCTCCACTTT.

This clonotype was seen more than once but under ten times. CDR3 DNA sequence: TGTGCCAGCAGCCTCCAGGTTAGCAATCAGCCCCAGCATTTT. This translates into CASSLQVSNQPQHF. This chain links TRBV3-1 with TRBJ1-5; D not resolved. Germline V lookup: CDR1 LGHDT, CDR2 YNNKEL (reference sequence). There are 14 residues in the CDR3. Trimming cost V 4 bases and J 0 bases, with 7 bases left between them. The variable domain in full, completed from reference TRBV3-1 and TRBJ1-5, reads DTAVSQTPKYLVTQMGNDKSIKCEQNLGHDTMYWYKQDSKKFLKIMFSYNNKELIINETVPNRFSPKSPDKAHLNLHINSLELGDSAVYFCASSLQVSNQPQHFGDGTRLSIL.

This clonotype is classed as medium-sized. The V and J genes are TRBV29-1 and TRBJ2-7, with D tentatively TRBD1 or TRBD2 (5 bases each). This CDR3 spans 14 amino acids. Germline assignment: CDR1 SQVTM and CDR2 ANQGSEA. With 1 base removed from V and 1 base from J, the gap between germline ends came to 11 bases. CDR3 nucleotides: TGCAGCGTTGAAGGGGACGGCGAATCCTACGAGCAGTACTTC. It is translated as CSVEGDGESYEQYF.

This clonotype was counted ten times or more. The CDR3 sequence is CASGTSGLLSTDTQYF. The CDR3 DNA sequence: TGTGCCAGCGGGACTAGCGGGCTTCTTAGCACAGATACGCAGTATTTT. The chain carries TRBV27 and TRBJ2-3, with TRBD2 matching over 12 bases. There are 16 residues in the CDR3. The V gene end was trimmed by 8 bases and the J gene end by 0 bases; junction bases not matched to a gene: 6. In germline, CDR1 is MNHEY, CDR2 SMNVEV (reference sequence).

This clonotype was seen at least ten times. This chain connects TRBV7-9 to TRBJ1-1; unclear D gene. Trimming cost V 7 bases and J 5 bases, with 20 bases left between them. The CDR3 runs to 15 residues. Germline-derived CDR1 and CDR2 are SEHNR and FQNEAQ (reference sequence). This CDR3 is CASTVPSRRGTEAFF. As DNA, the CDR3 is TGTGCCAGCACGGTTCCTTCAAGAAGAGGAACTGAAGCTTTCTTT. The whole variable domain, remainder taken from reference TRBV7-9 and TRBJ1-1, is DTGVSQNPRHKITKRGQNVTFRCDPISEHNRLYWYRQTLGQGPEFLTYFQNEAQLEKSRLLSDRFSAERPKGSFSTLEIQRTEQGDSAMYLCASTVPSRRGTEAFFGQGTRLTVV.

This clonotype was seen repeatedly, ten times or more. This chain joins TRBV29-1 and TRBJ2-1; D remains unclear. The V end was cut by 1 base, the J end by 7 bases, with 8 bases between. Germline V gene lookup returns CDR1 SQVTM and CDR2 ANQGSEA. The CDR3 has 12 residues. The CDR3 DNA reads TGCAGCGTTGAAGGTCTACGGAATGAGCAGTTCTTC. Translating it yields CSVEGLRNEQFF.

This clonotype appeared a few times. This chain links TRBV18 with TRBJ1-6, with D unresolved. Trimming took 6 bases from V and 0 from J, leaving 6 bases between them. The CDR3 is 14 amino acids. CDR1 and CDR2 (germline): KGHSH, LQKENI. CDR3 nucleotides: TGTGCCAGCTCCCCTAGCTCCTATAATTCACCCCTCCACTTT. Translated: CASSPSSYNSPLHF.

This clonotype has ten or more counts. The chain employs TRBV5-1 and TRBJ2-7, with TRBD1 matching over 9 bases. V trimming: 4 bases; J trimming: 5 bases; junction bases outside the gene matches: 7. The CDR3 has 14 residues. CDR1 and CDR2 from the germline V gene are SGHRS and YFSETQ. The CDR3 sequence is CASSPGQGLNEQYF. The CDR3, as DNA: TGCGCCAGCAGCCCTGGACAGGGGCTGAACGAGCAGTACTTC.

In this sample, this clonotype turned up many times. The genes are TRBV28 and TRBJ2-7; D may be TRBD2 (6 bases). This CDR3 comprises 17 residues. CDR1 is MDHEN, CDR2 SYDVKM, per germline. Trimming shortened V by 4 bases and J by 2 bases, and 21 bases separated the two germline ends. The CDR3: CASSSEILAKGPYEQYF. Written as DNA, the CDR3 is TGTGCCAGCAGTTCGGAAATACTAGCAAAAGGGCCCTACGAGCAGTACTTC.

This clonotype has a handful of counts. The J gene is TRBJ1-5, the V gene TRBV4-2; weak D call: TRBD1 (6 bases). The V and J ends lost 6 bases and 1 base respectively, with 13 bases between them. CDR3 length equals 15 residues. Per the germline V gene, CDR1 is LGHNA and CDR2 is YNFKEQ. CDR3 protein: CASSPRGASNQPQHF. The CDR3 nucleotides are TGTGCCAGCAGTCCCAGGGGAGCCAGCAATCAGCCCCAGCATTTT.

To note about this clonotype: The conserved phenylalanine or tryptophan normally closing the CDR3 is absent here, so this likely arose from a read error. V is TRBV27 and J is TRBJ1-5; TRBD1 aligns across 9 bases. The CDR3 covers 14 residues. V shed 6 bases and J 5 bases; nucleotides not matched to a gene: 5. Germline V lookup: CDR1 MNHEY, CDR2 SMNVEV (reference sequence). CDR3 loop: CASSPGQGHQPQHY. CDR3 nucleotide sequence: TGTGCCAGCAGCCCGGGACAGGGACATCAGCCCCAGCATTAT.

This clonotype was recorded many times. The rearrangement joins TRBV29-1 to TRBJ2-7; possibly TRBD1 for D (6 bases). V shed 6 bases and J shed 0 bases, with 15 bases lying between them. Germline lookup yields CDR1 SQVTM and CDR2 ANQGSEA. The CDR3 contains 14 residues. CDR3 protein: CSVTRDIPSYEQYF. The CDR3 DNA follows: TGCAGCGTGACAAGGGACATCCCCTCCTACGAGCAGTACTTC.

This clonotype has a count of ten or more. The J gene is TRBJ2-2, the V gene TRBV20-1; 11 bases fit TRBD1. The germline V gene has CDR1 DFQATT and CDR2 SNEGSKA (reference sequence). V shed 2 bases and J 5 bases; nucleotides not matched to a gene: 4. The CDR3 is 15 amino acids. The CDR3 DNA sequence: TGCAGTGCTAGAAGGGACAGGGGGTCGACCGGGGAGCTGTTTTTT. Its translation: CSARRDRGSTGELFF.

This clonotype appeared a few times. This rearrangement joins TRBV20-1 to TRBJ2-6; perhaps TRBD1 as D (5 bases). V was cut by 0 bases and J by 2 bases, with 11 bases left in between. From germline, CDR1 is DFQATT and CDR2 SNEGSKA (reference sequence). The CDR3 loop spans 16 amino acids. The CDR3 DNA is TGCAGTGCTAGAGATAGGACAAACCCTGGGGCCAACGTCCTGACTTTC. Protein sequence: CSARDRTNPGANVLTF.

This clonotype was seen many times. J is TRBJ1-6 and V is TRBV12-3 or TRBV12-4, with 7 positions matching TRBD1. This CDR3 is 14 amino acids long. Trimming removed 4 bases from V and 7 bases from J; junction bases left unmatched: 4. The CDR3 region has the DNA TGTGCCAGCAGTTCAGGGGGTTGGAATTCACCCCTCCACTTT. It codes for CASSSGGWNSPLHF.

This clonotype was recorded at least ten times. This rearrangement joins TRBV20-1 to TRBJ2-3; D gene unclear. Trimming pared 5 bases from V and 2 bases from J, leaving 17 bases between. CDR3 size: 15 residues. Germline V CDR1 and CDR2: DFQATT, SNEGSKA (reference sequence). CDR3 sequence (DNA): TGCAGTGCTTCGGACGGAATTGATATCACAGATACGCAGTATTTT. Protein: CSASDGIDITDTQYF.

In its sample, this clonotype was seen many times. The V gene is TRBV7-9, the J gene TRBJ2-7; D is undetermined. Germline V gene data show CDR1 as SEHNR and CDR2 as FQNEAQ (reference sequence). V was trimmed by 1 base and J by 4 bases, leaving 11 bases between them. The CDR3 length is 14 residues. CDR3 loop: CASSLVDGPYEQYF. CDR3 DNA sequence: TGTGCCAGCAGCTTAGTCGACGGACCTTACGAGCAGTACTTC. Complete variable domain (other parts from reference TRBV7-9 and TRBJ2-7): DTGVSQNPRHKITKRGQNVTFRCDPISEHNRLYWYRQTLGQGPEFLTYFQNEAQLEKSRLLSDRFSAERPKGSFSTLEIQRTEQGDSAMYLCASSLVDGPYEQYFGPGTRLTVT.

This clonotype was seen many times. The chain uses TRBV6-1 and TRBJ2-5; TRBD2 matches at 7 bases. Trimming cost V 2 bases and J 4 bases; bases outside gene matches: 7. Germline CDR1 MNHNS, CDR2 SASEGT. This CDR3 is 15 amino acids long. This CDR3 is CASSEWGGLAETQYF. The CDR3 DNA is TGTGCCAGCAGTGAATGGGGGGGATTAGCAGAGACCCAGTACTTC.

This sequence joins TRBV14 and TRBJ2-7; 11 bases fit TRBD2. Germline V gives CDR1 SGHDN, CDR2 FVKESK. The CDR3 length is 16 residues. The trim removed 2 bases at V and 3 bases at J, leaving 6 bases unmatched. The CDR3 protein is CASSQSTSGVFYEQYF. DNA of the CDR3: TGTGCCAGCAGCCAATCGACTAGCGGGGTCTTCTACGAGCAGTACTTC. Based on the CDR3 plus reference TRBV14 and TRBJ2-7, the full variable domain is EAGVTQFPSHSVIEKGQTVTLRCDPISGHDNLYWYRRVMGKEIKFLLHFVKESKQDESGMPNNRFLAERTGGTYSTLKVQPAELEDSGVYFCASSQSTSGVFYEQYFGPGTRLTVT.

This clonotype came up many times. The CDR3 nucleotides read TGTGCCAGCAGTCTTCGGGTTCCTACCAATAATTCACCCCTCCACTTT. This codes for CASSLRVPTNNSPLHF. The chain recombines TRBV27 with TRBJ1-6; D remains unclear. The germline gives CDR1 MNHEY, CDR2 SMNVEV (reference sequence). The CDR3 loop spans 16 amino acids. Trimming shortened V by 5 bases and J by 5 bases, and 16 bases separated the two germline ends.

This clonotype showed up just a few times. J is TRBJ2-7 and V is TRBV27; tentative D call: TRBD1 (6 bases). The CDR3 extends over 14 amino acids. Germline V gives CDR1 MNHEY, CDR2 SMNVEV (reference sequence). Deletions cut 5 bases from V and 3 bases from J, with 14 bases between. Written as DNA, the CDR3 is TGTGCCAGCAGTCCAATAACAGGGCACTACGAGCAGTACTTC. It codes for CASSPITGHYEQYF.

In this sample, this clonotype turned up many times. The chain couples TRBV4-3 to TRBJ1-1, with D maybe TRBD1 (6 bases). CDR1 LGHNA and CDR2 YSLEER come from the germline V gene. V lost 4 bases and J lost 5, with 8 bases in between. This CDR3 contains 12 residues. CDR3 sequence (DNA): TGCGCCAGCAGCCGGGGGGCGACTGAAGCTTTCTTT. Translation gives CASSRGATEAFF.

The J gene is TRBJ2-7, the V gene TRBV6-1; D uncertain. This CDR3 region has 13 residues. Trimming left V 0 bases short and J 6 bases short, with 9 bases between. Germline V lookup: CDR1 MNHNS, CDR2 SASEGT. In DNA form, the CDR3 reads TGTGCCAGCAGTGAAGCCCTGGTCTCCGAGCAGTACTTC. Its translation: CASSEALVSEQYF.

Concerning this clonotype itself: This may arise from a read error, as a much more abundant clone is one base away. This chain connects TRBV12-3 or TRBV12-4 to TRBJ2-1; D may match TRBD1 or TRBD2 (5 bases each). This CDR3 contains 13 residues. This CDR3 reads CSSSTGTHNEQFF. For the CDR3, the DNA is TGTTCCAGCAGTACCGGGACCCACAATGAGCAGTTCTTC.

This clonotype was picked up a small number of times. V and J are TRBV7-2 and TRBJ2-5; tentatively, D is TRBD2 (5 bases). The CDR3 loop spans 16 amino acids. The germline V gene encodes CDR1 SGHTA and CDR2 FQGNSA. V lost 3 bases to trimming and J lost 1 base, with 15 bases between them. The CDR3 is CASSFGPMRVQETQYF. The CDR3 DNA sequence: TGTGCCAGCAGCTTTGGCCCAATGCGGGTCCAAGAGACCCAGTACTTC.

The CDR3 DNA is TGTGCCAGCAGCCGGATAAGGGTTAGGGAAGAGACCCAGTACTTC. Translation: CASSRIRVREETQYF. The chain uses TRBV7-6 and TRBJ2-5; D call uncertain. The CDR3 extends over 15 amino acids. Germline CDR1 and CDR2: SGHVS and FNYEAQ. The V and J ends lost 5 bases and 3 bases respectively, with 16 bases between them.